The 23 T cell receptor beta chains given below trace back to one sample, sequenced in a study of blood T cell repertoires in COVID-19. Method: immunoSEQ multiplex PCR; TCRdb's copy keeps in-frame clones and lacks some. The sample includes roughly 100,000 clones, approximately 82% of them seen just once. Source material: peripheral blood. The receptors here all came from an elderly woman with acute or convalescent COVID-19.

This clone has only a few counts. The V and J genes are TRBV5-1 and TRBJ1-4, with unresolved D. The CDR3 runs to 13 residues. V lost 0 bases, J lost 4 bases, and 4 bases lay in between. Germline V gene sequence: CDR1 SGHRS, CDR2 YFSETQ. CDR3 sequence (DNA): TGCGCCAGCAGCTTGGTCAGTAATGAAAAACTGTTTTTT. This encodes CASSLVSNEKLFF.

There are a few counts of this clone. The CDR3 bases are TGTGCCAGCACCCAGGACAGGGGAGTATACGAGCAGTACTTC. This gives the protein CASTQDRGVYEQYF. The chain has TRBV2 and TRBJ2-7, with TRBD1 matching 9 bases. Germline lookup yields CDR1 SNHLY and CDR2 FYNNEI. The V segment lost 7 bases and the J segment 4 bases; nucleotides outside the gene matches: 8. The CDR3 has 14 residues.

The chain recombines TRBV20-1 with TRBJ1-2; the D is unclear. The CDR3 runs 11 residues. Trimming removed 6 bases at V and 0 bases at J, with 5 bases between. The germline V gene encodes CDR1 DFQATT and CDR2 SNEGSKA (reference sequence). The CDR3 sequence is CSAASNYGYTF. CDR3 in DNA: TGCAGTGCAGCTTCTAACTATGGCTACACCTTC.

The chain is built from TRBV7-8 and TRBJ1-1, with 10 bases that match TRBD1. With V trimmed by 2 bases and J by 2 bases, 5 bases remained unmatched. The germline gives CDR1 SGHVS, CDR2 FQNEAQ. The CDR3 extends over 16 amino acids. The CDR3 loop is CASSLTTGGYNTEAFF. CDR3 coding DNA: TGTGCCAGCAGCTTAACGACAGGGGGCTACAACACTGAAGCTTTCTTT.

In DNA, the CDR3 is TGTGCCAGCAGCGTTATTCAGTGGGGCCTCCATGAAGAGGCTTTCTTT. It codes for CASSVIQWGLHEEAFF. The chain is built from TRBV9 and TRBJ1-1; a weak D match, TRBD1 (5 bases). Trimming stripped 2 bases from V and 11 bases from J, with 25 bases between. Germline V CDR1 and CDR2: SGDLS, YYNGEE. CDR3 length: 16 residues.

The CDR3 loop is CASRTETYGANVLTF. In nucleotides, the CDR3 is TGTGCCAGCAGGACAGAAACCTACGGGGCCAACGTCCTGACTTTC. The gene calls are TRBV28 and TRBJ2-6, with a possible D match to TRBD1 (5 bases). This CDR3 contains 15 residues. V lost 6 bases and J 4 bases, leaving 13 bases between the germline ends. Germline CDR1 and CDR2: MDHEN and SYDVKM.

This clone was detected many times. The CDR3: CASSQEQGVFQPQHF. The CDR3 DNA sequence: TGCGCCAGCAGCCAGGAACAGGGGGTGTTTCAGCCCCAGCATTTT. The rearrangement links TRBV4-3 to TRBJ1-5; TRBD1 matches 8 bases. The J segment lost 6 bases and the V segment lost 3 bases, leaving 7 bases of the junction unmatched. The CDR3 has 15 amino acids. The germline gives CDR1 LGHNA, CDR2 YSLEER.

This chain links TRBV7-8 with TRBJ2-1; D is ambiguous. This CDR3 is 15 amino acids long. Trimming removed 5 bases at V and 0 bases at J, with 11 bases between. Germline V lookup: CDR1 SGHVS, CDR2 FQNEAQ. CDR3 amino acids: CASSPPVSSYNEQFF. CDR3 nucleotide sequence: TGTGCCAGCAGCCCCCCGGTAAGCTCCTACAATGAGCAGTTCTTC.

V gene TRBV2 combines with J gene TRBJ2-7, with D perhaps TRBD1 (6 bases). The CDR3 length is 15 residues. Trimming left V 6 bases short and J 1 base short, with 16 bases between. Germline V gives CDR1 SNHLY, CDR2 FYNNEI. CDR3 sequence: CASRKNREISYEQYF. CDR3 DNA: TGTGCCAGCAGGAAAAACAGGGAGATTTCCTACGAGCAGTACTTC.

The DNA of the CDR3 is TGTGCCAGCAGCAACCTAGGGACAATATCTCAGCCCCAGCATTTT. This codes for CASSNLGTISQPQHF. The rearrangement uses TRBV2 and TRBJ1-5; D possibly corresponds to TRBD1 (6 bases). V lost 6 bases and J 6 bases, leaving 18 bases between the germline ends. CDR3 length: 15 amino acids. The V gene's germline CDR1 is SNHLY and CDR2 FYNNEI.

This chain connects TRBV2 to TRBJ2-7; 8 nucleotides match TRBD1. Looked up from germline, CDR1 is SNHLY and CDR2 is FYNNEI. V dropped 3 bases and J dropped 5; count of bases not matched to a gene: 6. The length of the CDR3 is 14 residues. The chain's CDR3 is CASSEQGAQDEQYF. The CDR3 region has the DNA TGTGCCAGCAGTGAGCAGGGGGCGCAGGACGAGCAGTACTTC. The full variable domain, rest sourced from reference TRBV2 and TRBJ2-7, is EPEVTQTPSHQVTQMGQEVILRCVPISNHLYFYWYRQILGQKVEFLVSFYNNEISEKSEIFDDQFSVERPDGSNFTLKIRSTKLEDSAMYFCASSEQGAQDEQYFGPGTRLTVT.

The rearrangement joins TRBV10-3 to TRBJ2-1; 8 bases map to TRBD2. This CDR3 region has 13 residues. The V gene's germline CDR1 is ENHRY and CDR2 SYGVKD. The trim removed 2 bases at V and 9 bases at J, leaving 3 bases unmatched. The CDR3 reads CAISEPLAAEQFF. The CDR3 region has the DNA TGTGCCATCAGTGAGCCACTAGCGGCTGAGCAGTTCTTC.

The chain is built from TRBV27 and TRBJ1-1, with TRBD1 identical over 8 bases. Germline CDR1 and CDR2: MNHEY and SMNVEV (reference sequence). The V segment lost 5 bases and the J segment 3 bases; nucleotides outside the gene matches: 23. This CDR3 has 20 amino acids. CDR3 nucleotide sequence: TGTGCCAGCAGTCCACAACCGCAGGGGGCGGGAGGGGCTTTCCACACTGAAGCTTTCTTT. It codes for CASSPQPQGAGGAFHTEAFF.

V and J are TRBV5-4 and TRBJ1-5; no reliable D call. The length of the CDR3 is 15 residues. The germline V and J ends were trimmed by 1 base and 0 bases, with 8 bases remaining between them. Germline V lookup: CDR1 SGHNT, CDR2 YYREEE (reference sequence). The CDR3 DNA reads TGTGCCAGCAGCTTGTGGCAGAATAGCAATCAGCCCCAGCATTTT. Amino acids: CASSLWQNSNQPQHF.

This chain uses TRBV28 with TRBJ2-7, with 11 bases matching TRBD1. Unmatched junction bases numbered 5, after V lost 5 bases and J lost 2 bases. The CDR3 extends over 15 amino acids. The germline CDR1 and CDR2 sequences are MDHEN and SYDVKM. This CDR3 is CASSQGQGGTYEQYF. CDR3 nucleotide sequence: TGTGCCAGCAGTCAGGGACAGGGGGGAACCTACGAGCAGTACTTC.

CDR3 sequence (DNA): TGCGCCAGCCGAGAATATGGACACGCCGAGCAGTTCTTC. Translation: CASREYGHAEQFF. This chain connects TRBV5-1 to TRBJ2-1, with D perhaps matching TRBD1 (5 bases). The length of the CDR3 is 13 residues. Trimming removed 7 bases from V and 10 bases from J, with 18 bases in between. Germline V gives CDR1 SGHRS, CDR2 YFSETQ.

This clone was detected only a few times. This rearrangement joins TRBV15 to TRBJ2-2; TRBD1 is a possible D gene (6 bases). Germline lookup yields CDR1 LNHNV and CDR2 YYDKDF (reference sequence). This CDR3 contains 14 residues. V was trimmed by 3 bases and J by 3 bases, leaving 8 bases between them. CDR3 protein: CATSRAGDTGELFF. CDR3 sequence (DNA): TGTGCCACCAGCAGGGCAGGGGACACCGGGGAGCTGTTTTTT.

This clone has a handful of counts. The chain joins TRBV9 to TRBJ2-2; 10 nucleotides agree with TRBD2. Germline V gene sequence: CDR1 SGDLS, CDR2 YYNGEE. The CDR3 consists of 17 residues. J was trimmed by 7 bases and V by 0 bases; bases with no gene match: 9. The CDR3 DNA reads as TGTGCCAGCAGCGTAGGAGCGGGAGGGCCGTTTGACGGGGAGCTGTTTTTT. Translating it yields CASSVGAGGPFDGELFF.

The chain links TRBV2 to TRBJ2-2; possibly TRBD2 for D (6 bases). Deletions cut 1 base from V and 9 bases from J, with 9 bases between. Germline CDR1 is SNHLY and CDR2 is FYNNEI. The CDR3 has 13 amino acids. CDR3 sequence reads: CASSEVRGRELFF. Written as DNA, the CDR3 is TGTGCCAGCAGTGAAGTGCGGGGACGGGAGCTGTTTTTT.

This chain's CDR3 is CASSLGTPYTGELFF. Here the CDR3 DNA reads TGTGCCAGCAGCTTGGGGACACCCTACACCGGGGAGCTGTTTTTT. This chain joins TRBV5-8 and TRBJ2-2; D may be TRBD1 (5 bases). The CDR3 contains 15 residues. The V gene's germline CDR1 is SGHTS and CDR2 YDEGEE. V lost 0 bases, J lost 3 bases, and 9 bases lay in between.

The chain employs TRBV11-2 and TRBJ1-3; D might be TRBD1 (5 bases). The CDR3 sequence is 14 residues long. Germline V gives CDR1 SGHAT, CDR2 FQNNGV. The V end was cut by 10 bases, the J end by 2 bases, with 15 bases between. The chain's CDR3 is CATGNWGAGNTIYF. In DNA form, the CDR3 reads TGTGCCACGGGTAATTGGGGCGCTGGAAACACCATATATTTT.

The gene calls are TRBV2 and TRBJ2-5, with 12 nucleotides matching TRBD2. The CDR3 has 16 amino acids. Unmatched junction bases numbered 9, after V lost 4 bases and J lost 6 bases. Looked up from germline, CDR1 is SNHLY and CDR2 is FYNNEI. The CDR3 here is CASSGSLAGGPKTQYF. In DNA, the CDR3 is TGTGCCAGCAGTGGTTCTCTAGCGGGAGGGCCAAAGACCCAGTACTTC.

The CDR3 loop reads CASSLGGTGTSYNEQFF. CDR3 nucleotides: TGCGCCAGCAGCTTGGGGGGTACAGGGACCTCATACAATGAGCAGTTCTTC. The chain combines TRBV5-1 with TRBJ2-1; tentative D call: TRBD1 (6 bases). In germline, CDR1 is SGHRS, CDR2 YFSETQ. This CDR3 contains 17 residues. V was shortened by 0 bases and J by 4 bases, with 17 bases between the two germline ends.